This TCR beta chain was observed in a study of CD8+ T cells in alopecia areata. This CDR3 has 15 residues. The germline V gene encodes CDR1 MGHRA and CDR2 YSYEKL. The V gene end was trimmed by 0 bases and the J gene end by 6 bases; junction bases not matched to a gene: 4. The treatment: oral pan-JAK inhibitor, 5-10 mg twice daily. The sequencing template was cDNA reverse transcribed from extracted RNA. The assay was immunoSEQ multiplex PCR, and TCRdb's table has in-frame clones only and misses some. The top ten hold roughly 18% of the sample, which has 90,000 or so clones, roughly 46% seen once. Sequenced material: CD8+ T cells sorted from blood, taken at week 24, from a patient treated with tofacitinib. The sequence was obtained from a human donor with alopecia areata. This sequence joins TRBV4-1 and TRBJ1-5; 8 bases align to TRBD1. CDR3 protein: CASSQETGGSQPQHF. Here the CDR3 DNA reads TGCGCCAGCAGCCAAGAAACAGGGGGGAGTCAGCCCCAGCATTTT.